This TCR beta chain derives from a study of shared clonotypes between healthy human individuals. Using immunoSEQ multiplex PCR, the repertoire was profiled, and TCRdb retains in-frame clones only, with some absent. The profile shows hundreds of thousands of clones, 73% of them singletons. Germline assignment: CDR1 SGDLS and CDR2 YYNGEE. The CDR3 sequence is 17 residues long. V was shortened by 0 bases and J by 0 bases, with 13 bases between the two germline ends. Sequencing was done on a sample of memory CD4+ T cells sorted from blood. Subset given: CD45RA-negative fraction. This receptor was identified in a woman younger than 45 in good health. The chain couples TRBV9 to TRBJ1-3; perhaps TRBD1 as D (5 bases). The CDR3 nucleotides are TGTGCCAGCAGCGTAGAACGTAGGGGTTCCTCTGGAAACACCATATATTTT. This codes for CASSVERRGSSGNTIYF.